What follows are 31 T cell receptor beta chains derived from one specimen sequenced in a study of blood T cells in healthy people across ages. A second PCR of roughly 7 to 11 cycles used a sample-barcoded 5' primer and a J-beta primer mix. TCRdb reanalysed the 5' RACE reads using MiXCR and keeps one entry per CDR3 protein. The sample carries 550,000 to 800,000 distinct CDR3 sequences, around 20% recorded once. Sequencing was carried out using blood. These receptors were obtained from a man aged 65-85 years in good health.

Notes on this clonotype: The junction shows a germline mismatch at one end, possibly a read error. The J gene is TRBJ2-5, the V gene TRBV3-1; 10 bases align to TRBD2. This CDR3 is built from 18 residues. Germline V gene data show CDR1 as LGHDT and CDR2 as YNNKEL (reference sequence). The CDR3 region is CASSQDGTSGVYQGTQYF. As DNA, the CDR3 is TGTGCCAGCAGCCAAGACGGAACTAGCGGGGTGTACCAAGGGACCCAGTACTTC.

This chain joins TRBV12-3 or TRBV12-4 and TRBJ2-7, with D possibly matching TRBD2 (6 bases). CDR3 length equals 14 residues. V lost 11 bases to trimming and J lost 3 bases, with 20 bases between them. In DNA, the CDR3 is TGTGCCTCCTCGAAGACGGGAGCGGACTACGAGCAGTACTTC. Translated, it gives CASSKTGADYEQYF.

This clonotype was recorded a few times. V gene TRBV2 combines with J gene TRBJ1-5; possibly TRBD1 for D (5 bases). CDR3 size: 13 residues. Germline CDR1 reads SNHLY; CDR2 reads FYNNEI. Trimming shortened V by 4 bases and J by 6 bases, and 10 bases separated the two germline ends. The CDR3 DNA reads TGTGCCAGCAGTGTGGGGGGATTTCAGCCCCAGCATTTT. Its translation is CASSVGGFQPQHF.

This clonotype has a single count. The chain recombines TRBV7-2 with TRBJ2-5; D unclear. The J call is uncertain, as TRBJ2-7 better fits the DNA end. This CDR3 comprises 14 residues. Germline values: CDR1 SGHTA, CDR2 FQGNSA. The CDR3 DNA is TGTGCCAGCAGCTTAGAGGCGGATACCTACGAGCAGTACTTC. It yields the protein CASSLEADTYEQYF.

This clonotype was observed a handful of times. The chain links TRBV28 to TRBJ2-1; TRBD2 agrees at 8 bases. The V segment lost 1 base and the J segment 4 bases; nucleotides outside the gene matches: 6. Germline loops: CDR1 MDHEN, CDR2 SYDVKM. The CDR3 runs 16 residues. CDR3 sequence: CASSLYGRAQYNEQFF. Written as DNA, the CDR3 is TGTGCCAGCAGTTTATACGGGAGGGCCCAATACAATGAGCAGTTCTTC.

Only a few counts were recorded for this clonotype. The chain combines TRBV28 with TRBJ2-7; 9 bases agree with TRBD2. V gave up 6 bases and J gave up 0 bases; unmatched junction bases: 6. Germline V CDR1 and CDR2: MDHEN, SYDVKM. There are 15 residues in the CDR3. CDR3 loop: CASSSATSGSYEQYF. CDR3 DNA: TGTGCCAGCAGCTCAGCGACTAGCGGCTCCTACGAGCAGTACTTC. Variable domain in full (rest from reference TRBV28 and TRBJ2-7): DVKVTQSSRYLVKRTGEKVFLECVQDMDHENMFWYRQDPGLGLRLIYFSYDVKMKEKGDIPEGYSVSREKKERFSLILESASTNQTSMYLCASSSATSGSYEQYFGPGTRLTVT.

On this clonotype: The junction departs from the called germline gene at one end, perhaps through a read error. CDR3 protein: CASSQDHPYDQYF. DNA of the CDR3: TGTGCCAGCAGCCAAGATCATCCCTACGATCAGTACTTC. V and J are TRBV3-1 and TRBJ2-7; D is undetermined. The CDR3 is 13 residues long. Germline values: CDR1 LGHDT, CDR2 YNNKEL (reference sequence).

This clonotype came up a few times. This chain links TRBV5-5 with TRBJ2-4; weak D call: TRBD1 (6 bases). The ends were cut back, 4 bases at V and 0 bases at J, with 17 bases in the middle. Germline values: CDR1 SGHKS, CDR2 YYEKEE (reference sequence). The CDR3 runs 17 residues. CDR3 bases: TGTGCCAGCAGCCCGGGACGGGACAAGATAGCCAAAAACATTCAGTACTTC. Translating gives CASSPGRDKIAKNIQYF.

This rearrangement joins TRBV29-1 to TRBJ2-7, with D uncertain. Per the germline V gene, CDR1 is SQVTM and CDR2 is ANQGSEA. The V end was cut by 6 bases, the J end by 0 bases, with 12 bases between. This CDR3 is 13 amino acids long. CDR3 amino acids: CSVQRAASYEQYF. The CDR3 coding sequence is TGCAGCGTCCAACGGGCAGCCTCCTACGAGCAGTACTTC.

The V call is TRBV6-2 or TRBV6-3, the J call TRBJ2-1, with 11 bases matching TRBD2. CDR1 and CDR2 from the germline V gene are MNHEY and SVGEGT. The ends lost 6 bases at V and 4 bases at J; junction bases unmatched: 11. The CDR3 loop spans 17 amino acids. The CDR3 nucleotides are TGTGCCAGCAGAAACAACGGGGGGACTAGCGGTTACAATGAGCAGTTCTTC. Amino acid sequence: CASRNNGGTSGYNEQFF.

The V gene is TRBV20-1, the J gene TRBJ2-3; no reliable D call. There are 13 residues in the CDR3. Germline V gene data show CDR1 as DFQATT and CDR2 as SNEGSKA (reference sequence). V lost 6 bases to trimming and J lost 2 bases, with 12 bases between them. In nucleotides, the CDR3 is TGCAGTGCCGTAGGGTCACACACAGATACGCAGTATTTT. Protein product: CSAVGSHTDTQYF.

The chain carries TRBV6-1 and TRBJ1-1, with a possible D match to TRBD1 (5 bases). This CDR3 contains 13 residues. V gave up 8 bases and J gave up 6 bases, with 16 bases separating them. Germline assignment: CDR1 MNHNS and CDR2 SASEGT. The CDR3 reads CASDDIGEAEAFF. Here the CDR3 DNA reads TGTGCCAGCGACGATATAGGGGAGGCTGAAGCTTTCTTT.

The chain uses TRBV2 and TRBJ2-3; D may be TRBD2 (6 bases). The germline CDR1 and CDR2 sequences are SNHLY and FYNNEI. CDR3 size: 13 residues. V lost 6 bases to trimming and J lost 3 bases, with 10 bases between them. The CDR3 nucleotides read TGTGCCAGCAGCTGGGGGAGGACAGATACGCAGTATTTT. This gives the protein CASSWGRTDTQYF.

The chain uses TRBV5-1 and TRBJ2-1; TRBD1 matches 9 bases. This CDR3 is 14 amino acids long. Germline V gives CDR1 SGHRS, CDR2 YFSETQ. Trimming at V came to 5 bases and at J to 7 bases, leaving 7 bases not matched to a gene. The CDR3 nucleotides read TGCGCCAGCAGACCGGGACAGGGAAGGAATGAGCAGTTCTTC. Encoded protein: CASRPGQGRNEQFF.

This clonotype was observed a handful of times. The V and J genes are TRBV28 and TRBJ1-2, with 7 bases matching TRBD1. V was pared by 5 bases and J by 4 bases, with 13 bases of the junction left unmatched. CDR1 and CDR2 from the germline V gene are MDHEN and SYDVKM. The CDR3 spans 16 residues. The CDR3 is CASSPRGRGVIYGYTF. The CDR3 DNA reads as TGTGCCAGCAGTCCCAGGGGGAGGGGGGTGATCTATGGCTACACCTTC.

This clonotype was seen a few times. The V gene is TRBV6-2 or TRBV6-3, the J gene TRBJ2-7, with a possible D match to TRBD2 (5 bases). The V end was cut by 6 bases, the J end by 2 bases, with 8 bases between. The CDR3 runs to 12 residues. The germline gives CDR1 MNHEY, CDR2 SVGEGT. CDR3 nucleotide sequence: TGTGCCAGCAGGGACTCAGCCTACGAGCAGTACTTC. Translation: CASRDSAYEQYF.

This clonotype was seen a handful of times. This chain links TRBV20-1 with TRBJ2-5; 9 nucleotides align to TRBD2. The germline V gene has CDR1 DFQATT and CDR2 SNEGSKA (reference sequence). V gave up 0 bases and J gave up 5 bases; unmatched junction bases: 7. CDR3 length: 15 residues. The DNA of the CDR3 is TGCAGTGCTAGAGATGGGACTAGCTCGAAGGAGACCCAGTACTTC. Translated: CSARDGTSSKETQYF.

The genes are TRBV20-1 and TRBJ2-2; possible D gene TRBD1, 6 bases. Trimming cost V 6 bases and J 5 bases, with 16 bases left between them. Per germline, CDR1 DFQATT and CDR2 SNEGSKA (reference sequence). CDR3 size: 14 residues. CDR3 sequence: CSAMAQGRTGELFF. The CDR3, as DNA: TGCAGTGCGATGGCCCAGGGGCGGACCGGGGAGCTGTTTTTT.

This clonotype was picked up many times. CDR3 in DNA: TGCAGCGTTGCCGGGACAGTAAACACCGGGGAGCTGTTTTTT. It translates to CSVAGTVNTGELFF. This chain joins TRBV29-1 and TRBJ2-2; 7 bases match TRBD1. V was pared by 4 bases and J by 2 bases, with 4 bases of the junction left unmatched. The CDR3 is made up of 14 amino acids. From germline, CDR1 is SQVTM and CDR2 ANQGSEA.

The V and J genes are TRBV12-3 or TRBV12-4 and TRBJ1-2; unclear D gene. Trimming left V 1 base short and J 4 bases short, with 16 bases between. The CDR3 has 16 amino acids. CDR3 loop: CASSLVSGFEIYGYTF. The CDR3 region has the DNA TGTGCCAGCAGTTTAGTTTCTGGGTTCGAGATCTATGGCTACACCTTC.

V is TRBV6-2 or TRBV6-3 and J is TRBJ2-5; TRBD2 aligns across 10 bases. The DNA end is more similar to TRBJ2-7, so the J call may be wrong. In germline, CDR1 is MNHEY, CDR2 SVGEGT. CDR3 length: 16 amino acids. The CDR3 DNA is TGTGCCAGCAGGTCGTGGCTAGCGGGAGTGGCCTACGAGCAGTACTTC. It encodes CASRSWLAGVAYEQYF.

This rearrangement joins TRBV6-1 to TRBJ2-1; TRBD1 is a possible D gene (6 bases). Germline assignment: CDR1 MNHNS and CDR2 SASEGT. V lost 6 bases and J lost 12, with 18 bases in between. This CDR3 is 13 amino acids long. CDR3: CASRSIQGSGQFF. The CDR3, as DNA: TGTGCCAGCAGGAGCATACAGGGTTCTGGGCAGTTCTTC.

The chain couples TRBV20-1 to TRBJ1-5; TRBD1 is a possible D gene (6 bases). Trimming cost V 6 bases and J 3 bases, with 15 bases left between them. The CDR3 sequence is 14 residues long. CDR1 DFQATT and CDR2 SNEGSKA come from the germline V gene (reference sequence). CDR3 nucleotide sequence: TGCAGTGCCGCCGCCAGACAGGTCAATCAGCCCCAGCATTTT. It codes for CSAAARQVNQPQHF.

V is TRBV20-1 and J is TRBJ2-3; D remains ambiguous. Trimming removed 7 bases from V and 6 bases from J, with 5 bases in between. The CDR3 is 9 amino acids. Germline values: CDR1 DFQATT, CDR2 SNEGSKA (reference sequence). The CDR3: CSGPDTQYF. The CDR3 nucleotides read TGCAGTGGCCCGGATACGCAGTATTTT.

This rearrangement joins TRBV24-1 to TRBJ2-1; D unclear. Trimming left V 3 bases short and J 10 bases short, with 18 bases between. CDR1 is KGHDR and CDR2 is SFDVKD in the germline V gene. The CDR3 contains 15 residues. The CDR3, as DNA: TGTGCCACCAGTGATCCCCAAGGCCCGGCGACGGAGCAGTTCTTC. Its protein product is CATSDPQGPATEQFF.

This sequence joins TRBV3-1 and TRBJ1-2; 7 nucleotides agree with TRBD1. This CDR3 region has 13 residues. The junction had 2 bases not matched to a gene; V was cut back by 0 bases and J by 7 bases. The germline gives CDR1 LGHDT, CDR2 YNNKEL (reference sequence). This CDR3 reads CASSQDTGAGYTF. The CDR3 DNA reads TGTGCCAGCAGCCAAGATACAGGGGCTGGCTACACCTTC.

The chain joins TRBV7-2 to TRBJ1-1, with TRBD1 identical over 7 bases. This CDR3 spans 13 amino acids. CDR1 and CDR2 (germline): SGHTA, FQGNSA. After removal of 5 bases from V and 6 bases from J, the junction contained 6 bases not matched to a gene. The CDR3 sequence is CASSPNRGAEAFF. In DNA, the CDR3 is TGTGCCAGCAGCCCGAACAGGGGCGCTGAAGCTTTCTTT.

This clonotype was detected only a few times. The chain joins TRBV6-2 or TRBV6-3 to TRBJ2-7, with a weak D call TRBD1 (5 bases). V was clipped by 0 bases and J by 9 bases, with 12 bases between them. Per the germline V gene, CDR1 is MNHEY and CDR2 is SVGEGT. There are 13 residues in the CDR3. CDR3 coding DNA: TGTGCCAGCAGTTACTCGGGGCTTGATGGGCAGTACTTC. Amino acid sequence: CASSYSGLDGQYF.

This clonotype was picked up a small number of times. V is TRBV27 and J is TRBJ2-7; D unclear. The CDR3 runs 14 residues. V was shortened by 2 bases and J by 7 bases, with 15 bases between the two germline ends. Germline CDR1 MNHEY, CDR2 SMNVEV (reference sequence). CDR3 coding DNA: TGTGCCAGCAGTTTACAGGCGCCCCTCCTGGAGCAGTACTTC. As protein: CASSLQAPLLEQYF.

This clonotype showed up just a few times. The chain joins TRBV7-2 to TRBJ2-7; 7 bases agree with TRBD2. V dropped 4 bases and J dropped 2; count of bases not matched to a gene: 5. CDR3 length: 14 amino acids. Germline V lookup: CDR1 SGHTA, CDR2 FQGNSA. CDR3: CASSWGGATYEQYF. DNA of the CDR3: TGTGCCAGCAGCTGGGGGGGAGCCACCTACGAGCAGTACTTC.

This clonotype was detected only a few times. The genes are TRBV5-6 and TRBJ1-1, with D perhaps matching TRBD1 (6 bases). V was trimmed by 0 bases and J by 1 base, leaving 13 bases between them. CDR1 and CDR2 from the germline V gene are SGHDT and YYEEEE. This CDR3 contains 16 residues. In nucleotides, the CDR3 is TGTGCCAGCAGCTTGGGGGGGGGGCAGAAGAACACTGAAGCTTTCTTT. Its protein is CASSLGGGQKNTEAFF.